This TCR beta chain derives from a study of blood T cell repertoires in COVID-19. Study-wide context: Donors in the United States, Italy and Spain gave samples during acute or convalescent COVID-19. PBMCs, B-cell-depleted T cells, or T cells provided the cDNA or gDNA that made up the material.

Source study methods: Estimation of nucleated cell counts was performed using reference gene primer amplification. Assay: immunoSEQ multiplex PCR; the TCRdb copy retains only in-frame clones and omits some. The V and J calls and clone size are taken from that table; D and trimming were inferred from the DNA. The sample records under 100,000 clones, roughly four fifths being singletons. CDR1 is SGDLS, CDR2 YYNGEE, per germline. The trim removed 0 bases at V and 4 bases at J, leaving 6 bases unmatched. This CDR3 has 16 amino acids. The receptor comes from a woman in her sixties or seventies with acute or convalescent COVID-19. Sample: peripheral blood. V is TRBV9 and J is TRBJ2-2; 7 positions match TRBD1. CDR3 residues: CASSVEQGFGTGELFF. The CDR3 nucleotides read TGTGCCAGCAGCGTAGAACAGGGGTTCGGCACCGGGGAGCTGTTTTTT.